A selection of T cell receptor beta chains follows, all from one sample in a study of blood T cell repertoires in COVID-19. The data were produced by immunoSEQ multiplex PCR, yet TCRdb's version contains in-frame clones alone and is incomplete. The sample comprises 80,000 to 100,000 clones, roughly 86% of which are singletons, and 22% rests with the top ten. Sequencing was carried out using peripheral blood. The receptors originated from a woman older than 75 in a cohort sampled during active or convalescent COVID-19. Each CDR3 is given with its conserved first and last residue. D genes are given only for firm matches. Part of the rows lack a size; the others show once, few, many or a class for expanded clones.

clone_size d_call j_call v_call cdr3_nt cdr3_aa
- TRBD1 TRBJ2-7 TRBV4-2 TGTGCCAGCAGCCAAGTCCCTCCCCAGGGGGTCTACGAGCAGTACTTC CASSQVPPQGVYEQYF
- - TRBJ2-1 TRBV6-2/TRBV6-3 TGTGCCAGCAGTTGGGGCGGCTACAATGAGCAGTTCTTC CASSWGGYNEQFF
once - TRBJ1-2 TRBV25-1 TGTGCCAGCAGTGAGTGGGAGAGGGGGAGGGCTCATGGCTACACCTTC CASSEWERGRAHGYTF
once TRBD1 TRBJ2-1 TRBV25-1 TGTGCCAGCAGGGGGACAGGGTCGTACAATGAGCAGTTCTTC CASRGTGSYNEQFF
- TRBD1 TRBJ1-4 TRBV13 TGTGCCAGCAGCTGGAACAGGGGGCTAAATGAAAAACTGTTTTTT CASSWNRGLNEKLFF
- TRBD2 TRBJ2-7 TRBV7-8 TGTGCCAGCAGCTTCCCAGCGGGAGGTTCCTACGAGCAGTACTTC CASSFPAGGSYEQYF
- TRBD1 TRBJ2-1 TRBV29-1 TGCAGCGTTGAGGGACAGGGACTGAATGAGCAGTTCTTC CSVEGQGLNEQFF
- - TRBJ1-4 TRBV3-1/TRBV3-2 TGTGCCAGCAGCCAAGTAGCAGACAATGAAAAACTGTTTTTT CASSQVADNEKLFF
- - TRBJ1-1 TRBV4-1 TGCGCCAGCAGCCTCATCCAGGGATTGAGCACTGAAGCTTTCTTT CASSLIQGLSTEAFF
- - TRBJ2-3 TRBV12-3/TRBV12-4 TGTGCCAGCAGCCCCATAGTCGCGGATACGCAGTATTTT CASSPIVADTQYF
- TRBD2 TRBJ2-1 TRBV6-5 TGTGCCAGCAGTTACGTGACTAGCGGGAGACGAAATGAGCAGTTCTTC CASSYVTSGRRNEQFF
- TRBD2 TRBJ2-7 TRBV27 TGTGCCAGCAGTTTAAAGGGACTAGCCTCCTACGAGCAGTACTTC CASSLKGLASYEQYF
- TRBD1 TRBJ1-2 TRBV5-6 TGTGCCAGCAGCTCCGGGACAGCTAACCCCTATGGCTACACCTTC CASSSGTANPYGYTF
- - TRBJ2-2 TRBV27 TGTGCCAGCAGTTATTCAGGAGGAAACACCGGGGAGCTGTTTTTT CASSYSGGNTGELFF
- TRBD2 TRBJ2-2 TRBV19 TGTGCCACTTCGCGACTAGCCGGCACCGGGGAGCTGTTTTTT CATSRLAGTGELFF
- - TRBJ2-3 TRBV9 TGTGCCAGCAGCGTCCAGGGGAGCACAGATACGCAGTATTTT CASSVQGSTDTQYF
- TRBD1 TRBJ1-5 TRBV28 TGTGCCAGCAGTGTAGGAGCAGGGGGCGGCAATCAGCCCCAGCATTTT CASSVGAGGGNQPQHF
- - TRBJ2-2 TRBV5-4 TGTGCCACCGGACAGTACACCGGGGAGCTGTTTTTT CATGQYTGELFF
- TRBD1 TRBJ1-1 TRBV19 TGTGCCAGTATCATGACAGGGTACACTGAAGCTTTCTTT CASIMTGYTEAFF
- TRBD2 TRBJ2-3 TRBV6-5 TGTGCCAGCAGTCTTGGCGGGAGTACAGATACGCAGTATTTT CASSLGGSTDTQYF
- - TRBJ2-7 TRBV29-1 TGCAGCGTCCGGAGGGGGGGCTACGAGCAGTACTTC CSVRRGGYEQYF
- TRBD1 TRBJ2-1 TRBV29-1 TGCAGCGTTGCGTGGACCGGGACAGGGTACGCTAGCTCCTACAATGAGCAGTTCTTC CSVAWTGTGYASSYNEQFF
few - TRBJ1-1 TRBV27 TGTGCCAGCAGTTTAGCCCAACAGGGAAGGAGTTGGACTGAAGCTTTCTTT CASSLAQQGRSWTEAFF
- TRBD1 TRBJ1-1 TRBV6-5 TGTGCCAGCAGTTACATGGCAGGGGGCCCCGGGACTGAAGCTTTCTTT CASSYMAGGPGTEAFF
- - TRBJ1-3 TRBV11-2 TGTGCCAGCAGCTCCGAGCGCAAGAGCTCTGGAAACACCATATATTTT CASSSERKSSGNTIYF
- - TRBJ2-1 TRBV5-5 TGTGCCAGCAGTCGTCGGGATTGGGTCAATGAGCAGTTCTTC CASSRRDWVNEQFF
- TRBD2 TRBJ2-7 TRBV19 TGTGCCAGTAACGGGAAAACTAGCGGATACGAGCAGTACTTC CASNGKTSGYEQYF
- - TRBJ1-1 TRBV7-3 TGTGCCAGCAGGACAGGCCCGAACACTGAAGCTTTCTTT CASRTGPNTEAFF
- - TRBJ1-3 TRBV11-2 TGTGCCAGCAGCTTAGTCGGTCCGGGGGCTGGAAACACCATATATTTT CASSLVGPGAGNTIYF
- TRBD2 TRBJ2-1 TRBV10-1 TGCGCCAGCAGTGAGTCGGGAATAGCGGGAGAGGAGCAGTTCTTC CASSESGIAGEEQFF
- - TRBJ1-1 TRBV10-3 TGTGCCATGTGGGGGGGAGAAAACACTGAAGCTTTCTTT CAMWGGENTEAFF